This record covers a single TCR beta chain. Its target is not known. The entry originates in a study of a mutant IDH1 vaccine in newly diagnosed glioma. Whole-study context: Previous treatment comprised radiotherapy, temozolomide, or both, mostly both.

V was shortened by 7 bases and J by 2 bases, with 14 bases between the two germline ends. This CDR3 region has 13 residues. Germline V gene sequence: CDR1 GTSNPN, CDR2 SVGIG (reference sequence). Only in-frame clones appear in the TCRdb table, and some are missing; sequencing was by immunoSEQ multiplex PCR. The sample includes about 44,000 clones, roughly 90% seen only once; the top ten take less than 5%. General observations from the study: Any relationship between pseudoprogression and changes in top peripheral T cell clonotypes seemed absent.

Documented time point: week 23, last vaccination. One vaccine dose held 300 ug of mutant IDH1 20-mer peptide and came with topical imiquimod. The sample consisted of PBMCs, taken from a glioma patient whose treatment included an IDH1 peptide vaccine. The chain carries TRBV30 and TRBJ1-2; D perhaps matches TRBD1 (6 bases). The origin of this receptor is a man aged 50-59 years with glioma. The CDR3 loop is CASGGAGNYGYTF. DNA for the CDR3: TGTGCCTCGGGGGGGGCAGGCAACTATGGCTACACCTTC.